The TCR beta chain under discussion was sequenced for a study of T cell repertoires in cytomegalovirus infection. Overall study context: Both a matching HLA type and CMV infection were indicated by public TCR beta signatures.

This CDR3 is built from 15 residues. Germline assignment: CDR1 MNHEY and CDR2 SVGEGT. The ends lost 6 bases at V and 2 bases at J; junction bases unmatched: 6. TCRdb fed the reads into MiXCR, producing one record per CDR3 protein. The data contain around 490,000 distinct CDR3 sequences, about a quarter of them singletons. Notes on the study in general: Cumulative public TCR beta family frequency identified carriers of CMV plus the relevant HLA. Ex vivo responses were dominated by HLA-C-restricted CMV-specific TCR beta clonotypes.

Notes on this clonotype: The target antigen is unknown.

The chain joins TRBV6-2 or TRBV6-3 to TRBJ2-3; the match to TRBD2 covers 9 bases. The sequenced sample consisted of PBMCs. This receptor was taken from a human donor in good health (CMV status not recorded). Some clones in this sample may be carry-over from other donors' samples. CDR3 loop: CASRLAGVNTDTQYF. The CDR3 DNA is TGTGCCAGCAGATTAGCGGGAGTGAACACAGATACGCAGTATTTT.